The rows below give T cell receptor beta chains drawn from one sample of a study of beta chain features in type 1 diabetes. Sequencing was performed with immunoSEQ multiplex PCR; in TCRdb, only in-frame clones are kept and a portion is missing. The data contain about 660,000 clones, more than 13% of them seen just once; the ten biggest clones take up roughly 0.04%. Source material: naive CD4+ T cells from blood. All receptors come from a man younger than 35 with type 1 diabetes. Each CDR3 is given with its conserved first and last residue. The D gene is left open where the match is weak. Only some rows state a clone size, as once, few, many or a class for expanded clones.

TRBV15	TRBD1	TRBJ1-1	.	TGTGCCACCAGCAGGGACAGGGGGTACACTGAAGCTTTCTTT	CATSRDRGYTEAFF
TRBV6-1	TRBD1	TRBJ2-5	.	TGTGCCAGCCCTGGGACAGGCCAAGAGACCCAGTACTTC	CASPGTGQETQYF
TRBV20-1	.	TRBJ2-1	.	TGCAGTGCTAGAGTTCACAATGAGCAGTTCTTC	CSARVHNEQFF
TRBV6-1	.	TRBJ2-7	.	TGTGCCAGCAGATCCCTCTTTGGCGGAAACTACGAGCAGTACTTC	CASRSLFGGNYEQYF
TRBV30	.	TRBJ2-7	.	TGTGCCTGGAGTAAAAGACTAGACTCGGTTGTCTACGAGCAGTACTTC	CAWSKRLDSVVYEQYF
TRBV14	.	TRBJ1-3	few	TGTGCCAGCAGCCAAGAGTATGGGATGGGAAACACCATATATTTT	CASSQEYGMGNTIYF
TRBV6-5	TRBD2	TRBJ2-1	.	TGTGCCAGCAGTTACTCGGGACTAGCGGGGGACAATGAGCAGTTCTTC	CASSYSGLAGDNEQFF
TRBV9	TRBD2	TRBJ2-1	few	TGTGCCAGCAGCGCCGGACTAGCCTCATTTAATGAGCAGTTCTTC	CASSAGLASFNEQFF
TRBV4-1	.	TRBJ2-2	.	TGCGCCAGCAGCCAGACCGGGACGGCGAACACCGGGGAGCTGTTTTTT	CASSQTGTANTGELFF
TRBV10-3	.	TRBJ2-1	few	TGTGCCATCAGTGAGGAGAGGGTAGCGCCCGAGTTCTTC	CAISEERVAPEFF
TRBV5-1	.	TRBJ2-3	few	TGCGCCAGCAACCTTCTACCGGGCCACACAGATACGCAGTATTTT	CASNLLPGHTDTQYF
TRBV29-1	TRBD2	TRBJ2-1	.	TGCAGCGTCCGGACTAGCGGGAACAATGAGCAGTTCTTC	CSVRTSGNNEQFF
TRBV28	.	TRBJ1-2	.	TGTGCCAGCAGTTCAGCAGGGGCCGGCTATGGCTACACCTTC	CASSSAGAGYGYTF
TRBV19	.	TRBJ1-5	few	TGTGCCAGTGGTGGACAGCGTAGCAATCAGCCCCAGCATTTT	CASGGQRSNQPQHF
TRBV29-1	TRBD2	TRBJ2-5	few	TGCAGCGTTGCACTAGCGGGGGGTAGGCAAGAGACCCAGTACTTC	CSVALAGGRQETQYF
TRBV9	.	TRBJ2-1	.	TGTGCCAGCAGCGTTAGCGGCTCCTACAATGAGCAGTTCTTC	CASSVSGSYNEQFF
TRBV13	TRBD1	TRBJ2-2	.	TGTGCCAGCAGCAACAGGGGAACGAACACCGGGGAGCTGTTTTTT	CASSNRGTNTGELFF
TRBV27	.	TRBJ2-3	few	TGTGCCAGCAGTTTAACAGCTTCTTCCACAGATACGCAGTATTTT	CASSLTASSTDTQYF
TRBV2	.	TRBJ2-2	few	TGTGCCAGCAGTCGAGGGCTGCCCGGGGAGCTGTTTTTT	CASSRGLPGELFF
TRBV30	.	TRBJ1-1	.	TGTGCCTGGGCGGCGGGCGCGGGCACTGAAGCTTTCTTT	CAWAAGAGTEAFF
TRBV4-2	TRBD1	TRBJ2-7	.	TGTGCCAGCAGCCCGGGACAGGGCACCTACGAGCAGTACTTC	CASSPGQGTYEQYF
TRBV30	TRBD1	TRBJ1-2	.	TGTGCCTGGAGTCCGGGACAGGGGTTAGCTAACTATGGCTACACCTTC	CAWSPGQGLANYGYTF
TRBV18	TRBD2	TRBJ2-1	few	TGTGCCAGCTCATCTTTTGTCCTAGCGGGAGCAGGAAATGAGCAGTTCTTC	CASSSFVLAGAGNEQFF
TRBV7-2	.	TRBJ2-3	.	TGTGCCAGCAGCTTAGACTTGAGGGATACGCAGTATTTT	CASSLDLRDTQYF
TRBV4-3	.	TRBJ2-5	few	TGCGCCAGCAGCCAATCTATGGGGGTAGGGGAGACCCAGTACTTC	CASSQSMGVGETQYF
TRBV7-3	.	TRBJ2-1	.	TGTGCCAGCAGCCCCTCGGGGGGCATGAGGGAGCAGTTCTTC	CASSPSGGMREQFF
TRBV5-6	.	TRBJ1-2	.	TGTGCCAGCAGCCTTACCGAGGACTATGGCTACACCTTC	CASSLTEDYGYTF
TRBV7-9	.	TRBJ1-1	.	TGTGCCAGCAGGGTGGGTAACACTGAAGCTTTCTTT	CASRVGNTEAFF
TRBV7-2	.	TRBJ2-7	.	TGTGCCAGCAGCTTAGTCCCGGACTACTCCTACGAGCAGTACTTC	CASSLVPDYSYEQYF
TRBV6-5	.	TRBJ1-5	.	TGTGCCAGCAGAGCGGGGGGAGGTCAGCCCCAGCATTTT	CASRAGGGQPQHF
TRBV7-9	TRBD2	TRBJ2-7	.	TGTGCCAGCAGCCAGGGACTAGCGGGCGCCTACGAGCAGTACTTC	CASSQGLAGAYEQYF
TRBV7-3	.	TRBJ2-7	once	TGTGCCAGCAGCTTAATGCCAGGGGCCAACGAGCAGTACTTC	CASSLMPGANEQYF